This TCR beta chain was captured in a study of breast tumors, draining lymph nodes, adjacent tissues. The study, taken as a whole, reports: The data were judged consistent with most tumor T cells coming from lymph node and expanding in tumor.

TCRdb re-called the multiplex PCR reads with MiXCR, one entry per CDR3 protein. The sample contains tens of thousands of distinct CDR3 sequences, roughly 30% of which appear only once. Axillary draining lymph nodes of breast cancer patients supplied the node samples. On this clonotype: Its antigen is undetermined.

This CDR3 is built from 22 residues. Germline assignment: CDR1 SGHNT and CDR2 YENEEA. Sequencing was performed on axillary lymph node tissue. This chain joins TRBV11-3 and TRBJ2-3; 13 nucleotides match TRBD2. The end of the DNA is better explained by TRBJ2-5, so the J call may be wrong. This clonotype originated in a female donor with breast cancer. Some clones in this sample may be carry-over from other donors' samples. CDR3 amino acids: CASSLRTPRLAGGLPLLGTQYF. The DNA of the CDR3 is TGTGCCAGCAGCCTACGCACCCCCCGACTAGCGGGAGGCCTTCCACTGTTAGGGACCCAGTACTTC.